This is a list of T cell receptor beta chains from one sample in a study of blood T cells in healthy people across ages. TCRdb re-derived calls from the 5' RACE reads in MiXCR, one entry per CDR3 protein. The table includes almost 800,000 distinct CDR3 sequences, about 62% detected once. Specimen: blood. The source is a young man in good health. Each CDR3 is given with its conserved first and last residue. A D gene is named only where the DNA matches it firmly. Some rows mark clone size as missing; the rest say once, few, many or name a class of expanded clone.

- TRBJ2-7 - TRBV25-1 CASSAGQSYEQYF TGTGCCAGCAGCGCAGGACAGTCCTACGAGCAGTACTTC
- TRBJ2-1 - TRBV6-5 CASTLQKDLEQFF TGTGCCAGCACTCTCCAGAAGGACCTCGAGCAGTTCTTC
- TRBJ2-7 - TRBV6-2/TRBV6-3 CASSSMGYEQYF TGTGCCAGCAGTTCCATGGGATACGAGCAGTACTTC
- TRBJ2-5 - TRBV12-3/TRBV12-4 CASSLLPRQETQYF TGTGCCAGCAGTCTCCTCCCTCGACAAGAGACCCAGTACTTC
TRBD2 TRBJ2-3 - TRBV6-5 CASSRSRGAQYF TGTGCCAGCAGTCGTAGTCGGGGGGCGCAGTATTTT
TRBD2 TRBJ2-1 - TRBV15 CATSRDLAGGEQFF TGTGCCACCAGCAGAGATCTGGCGGGGGGTGAGCAGTTCTTC
TRBD2 TRBJ2-3 - TRBV5-1 CASSQAGNTDTQYF TGCGCCAGCAGCCAAGCGGGAAACACAGATACGCAGTATTTT
- TRBJ1-4 few TRBV5-1 CASSSLSTNEKLFF TGCGCCAGCAGCTCCTTGTCAACTAATGAAAAACTGTTTTTT
- TRBJ2-7 - TRBV7-2 CASSLRTDAYEQYF TGTGCCAGCAGCTTGAGGACAGACGCCTACGAGCAGTACTTC
TRBD2 TRBJ2-1 - TRBV18 CASSLTSGGPTLHNEQFF TGTGCCAGCTCACTTACTAGCGGGGGGCCCACCCTGCACAATGAGCAGTTCTTC
- TRBJ2-7 - TRBV12-3/TRBV12-4 CASSIVGLASTEQYF TGTGCCAGCAGCATAGTAGGTCTAGCGTCGACCGAGCAGTACTTC
- TRBJ2-7 - TRBV12-3/TRBV12-4 CASSSKGGSYEQYF TGTGCCAGCAGTTCAAAGGGGGGGTCCTACGAGCAGTACTTC
- TRBJ2-7 few TRBV7-8 CASNIRSGSYEQYF TGTGCCAGCAACATCAGATCGGGGTCCTACGAGCAGTACTTC
- TRBJ1-2 - TRBV6-6 CASTTRAQKDGYTF TGTGCCAGCACCACCCGAGCGCAGAAGGATGGCTACACCTTC
- TRBJ1-2 - TRBV28 CASSSGQYGYTF TGTGCCAGCAGTTCAGGACAGTATGGCTACACCTTC
- TRBJ2-5 once TRBV20-1 CSARGPRGRDPETQYF TGCAGTGCTAGAGGGCCCAGGGGAAGGGACCCAGAGACCCAGTACTTC
TRBD1 TRBJ2-7 few TRBV29-1 CSGRDRSSYEQYF TGCAGCGGAAGGGACAGGAGCTCCTACGAGCAGTACTTC
TRBD1 TRBJ1-2 - TRBV6-5 CASSSQDRGLSGYTF TGTGCCAGCAGTTCGCAGGACAGGGGGCTGTCAGGCTACACCTTC
- TRBJ2-5 - TRBV25-1 CASSDASTLGYQETQYF TGTGCCAGCAGTGACGCCTCAACCCTAGGGTACCAAGAGACCCAGTACTTC
TRBD2 TRBJ2-1 - TRBV9 CASSVVSGSNEQFF TGTGCCAGCAGCGTAGTCAGCGGGAGCAATGAGCAGTTCTTC
- TRBJ1-2 - TRBV12-3/TRBV12-4 CASSPPGSIPYGYTF TGTGCCAGCAGTCCCCCCGGGAGCATCCCCTATGGCTACACCTTC
TRBD2 TRBJ2-5 - TRBV20-1 CSARPLTSVEQETQYF TGCAGTGCTAGACCCCTGACTAGCGTAGAACAAGAGACCCAGTACTTC
- TRBJ2-5 many TRBV20-1 CSASTQETQYF TGCAGTGCTAGTACTCAAGAGACCCAGTACTTC
TRBD2 TRBJ2-7 - TRBV20-1 CSARPGLAGSIGSYEQYF TGCAGTGCTAGGCCCGGACTAGCGGGGAGCATAGGCTCCTACGAGCAGTACTTC
TRBD2 TRBJ2-7 - TRBV20-1 CSARDLREGSYEQYF TGCAGTGCTAGAGATCTTCGGGAGGGATCCTACGAGCAGTACTTC
TRBD2 TRBJ2-7 - TRBV4-1 CASSLSSGGQTSYEQYF TGCGCCAGCAGCCTGTCTAGCGGGGGCCAGACCTCCTACGAGCAGTACTTC
- TRBJ2-2 - TRBV6-5 CASSYRLNNPGELFF TGTGCCAGCAGTTACAGACTTAATAACCCCGGGGAGCTGTTTTTT
- TRBJ2-5 - TRBV7-2 CASSPGHETQYF TGTGCCAGCAGCCCGGGCCATGAGACCCAGTACTTC
- TRBJ2-2 - TRBV2 CASSVTLNTGELFF TGTGCCAGCAGTGTAACCTTGAACACCGGGGAGCTGTTTTTT
- TRBJ2-1 - TRBV7-2 CASSFRADEFF TGTGCCAGCAGCTTCCGAGCAGATGAGTTCTTC
TRBD2 TRBJ2-1 few TRBV15 CATSRLELAGVGNEQFF TGTGCCACCAGCAGATTAGAACTAGCGGGAGTTGGCAATGAGCAGTTCTTC
- TRBJ2-2 - TRBV25-1 CASSDDIGTGELFF TGTGCCAGCAGTGATGACATCGGGACCGGGGAGCTGTTTTTT
- TRBJ2-1 few TRBV6-2/TRBV6-3 CASSQSNEQFF TGTGCCAGCAGTCAATCTAATGAGCAGTTCTTC
TRBD1 TRBJ1-1 - TRBV12-3/TRBV12-4 CASSLRTGSEAFF TGTGCCAGCAGTCTCCGGACAGGGAGCGAAGCTTTCTTT
TRBD2 TRBJ2-7 - TRBV25-1 CASGSGGAYEQYF TGTGCCAGCGGTTCGGGGGGTGCGTACGAGCAGTACTTC
- TRBJ2-5 - TRBV7-9 CASISGDWETQYF TGTGCCAGCATCTCCGGGGATTGGGAGACCCAGTACTTC
- TRBJ1-5 - TRBV10-3 CAIGTRENQPQHF TGTGCCATAGGGACAAGGGAGAATCAGCCCCAGCATTTT
TRBD1 TRBJ1-1 few TRBV6-2/TRBV6-3 CASRGTGDTEAFF TGTGCCAGCAGAGGGACAGGAGACACTGAAGCTTTCTTT
TRBD2 TRBJ2-3 few TRBV20-1 CSASGRAGDTQYF TGCAGTGCTAGCGGGAGGGCCGGAGATACGCAGTATTTT
- TRBJ2-1 - TRBV2 CACSEWAGEQFF TGTGCCTGCAGTGAATGGGCGGGGGAGCAGTTCTTC
- TRBJ2-7 - TRBV20-1 CSATRWDTQETQNF TGCAGTGCTACAAGATGGGACACACAAGAGACCCAGAACTTC
- TRBJ2-1 - TRBV9 CASSVGQPSSYNEQFF TGTGCCAGCAGCGTAGGACAGCCCAGCTCCTACAATGAGCAGTTCTTC
TRBD2 TRBJ2-3 - TRBV7-8 CASIPSGRLLTDTQYF TGTGCCAGCATCCCTAGCGGGAGGCTTCTGACAGATACGCAGTATTTT
TRBD1 TRBJ2-6 once TRBV11-1 CASSQVGMDRGKSGANVLTF TGTGCCAGCAGCCAAGTCGGAATGGACAGGGGAAAGTCTGGGGCCAACGTCCTGACTTTC
- TRBJ1-1 - TRBV11-2 CASSQDSHSEAFF TGTGCCAGCAGCCAGGACAGTCACTCTGAAGCTTTCTTT
TRBD1 TRBJ1-1 - TRBV5-6 CASRRTGTTEAFF TGTGCCAGCAGACGGACAGGGACCACTGAAGCTTTCTTT
- TRBJ2-3 - TRBV20-1 CSAPLSYGTDTQYF TGCAGTGCTCCTCTGAGTTACGGCACAGATACGCAGTATTTT
TRBD1 TRBJ2-2 - TRBV4-3 CASSQGTGGRTGELFF TGCGCCAGCAGCCAAGGGACAGGGGGCCGGACCGGGGAGCTGTTTTTT
- TRBJ1-1 few TRBV29-1 CSVEPTGEAFF TGCAGCGTGGAACCAACAGGAGAAGCTTTCTTT
TRBD2 TRBJ2-1 - TRBV7-2 CASSLGWVKREGGNEQFF TGTGCCAGCAGCCTAGGTTGGGTAAAGCGGGAGGGTGGAAATGAGCAGTTCTTC
TRBD1 TRBJ2-1 few TRBV18 CASSRQGLGYNEQFF TGTGCCAGCTCGCGACAGGGTTTGGGCTACAATGAGCAGTTCTTC
TRBD1 TRBJ2-7 - TRBV5-1 CASSWTGTASYEQYF TGCGCCAGCAGCTGGACCGGGACAGCTTCCTACGAGCAGTACTTC